The rows below give T cell receptor beta chains drawn from one sample of a study of T cells in pancreatic ductal adenocarcinoma. TCRdb's copy holds only in-frame clones and misses some; the assay was immunoSEQ multiplex PCR. Of 4,500 to 5,000 clones in the sample, about 88% were seen once. The sample consisted of pancreatic tumor tissue. The source is a human donor with pancreatic ductal adenocarcinoma. CDR3s include the opening cysteine and the closing phenylalanine or tryptophan.

J | V | CDR3
TRBJ2-7 | TRBV10-3 | CAISEREVDEQYF
TRBJ2-1 | TRBV5-5 | CASNPGQGNNEQFF
TRBJ2-1 | TRBV30 | CAWREGLAGLVKYNEQFF
TRBJ1-2 | TRBV5-5 | CASSSRPGASAFYGYTF
TRBJ2-3 | TRBV28 | CASSPPTGLTDTQYF
TRBJ1-5 | TRBV5-4 | CASSLQGNNQPQHF
TRBJ1-3 | TRBV18 | CASSPISGISDSGNTIYF
TRBJ2-3 | TRBV2 | CASSANGPTTQYF
TRBJ2-3 | TRBV7-9 | CASSPAASTDTQYF
TRBJ2-3 | TRBV6-5 | CASSYSYSDTQYF
TRBJ2-1 | TRBV11-2 | CASSSIAGSYNEQFF
TRBJ2-3 | TRBV9 | CASSVGPTDTQYF
TRBJ2-7 | TRBV27 | CASSLFGAGEQYF
TRBJ2-5 | TRBV28 | CASSLGALQETQYF
TRBJ1-1 | TRBV21-1 | CASPGQGARTEAFF
TRBJ2-3 | TRBV19 | CASSPRDSSTDTQYF
TRBJ2-5 | TRBV5-1 | CASSLEGGANQETQYF
TRBJ2-1 | TRBV10-1 | CASSETRNNNEQFF
TRBJ2-7 | TRBV27 | CASGHRGGLYEQYF
TRBJ2-1 | TRBV29-1 | CSVSSGGAYNEQFF
TRBJ2-2 | TRBV28 | CASSPETSGRWTGELFF
TRBJ1-5 | TRBV5-4 | CASSFMDGQPQHF
TRBJ2-5 | TRBV23-1 | CASSPLRIFSGGEEETQYF
TRBJ2-5 | TRBV5-1 | CASSSGAPETQYF
TRBJ2-1 | TRBV5-1 | CASSLEGSRSYNEQFF
TRBJ1-2 | TRBV28 | CASSLGVGNYGYTF
TRBJ1-2 | TRBV20-1 | CSATDGYGYTF
TRBJ1-2 | TRBV27 | CASSLGGGPSNYGYTF
TRBJ1-5 | TRBV2 | CASSLQGARQPQHF
TRBJ1-1 | TRBV2 | CASSEFEGLSTEAFF
TRBJ2-5 | TRBV21-1 | CASSKERTGEETQYF
TRBJ2-7 | TRBV6-1 | CASSEMRYEQYF
TRBJ1-2 | TRBV6-5 | CASSYSQTAYGYTF
TRBJ1-2 | TRBV6-5 | CASSMTGVRGYTF
TRBJ2-3 | TRBV5-4 | CASSLATSGRAERTDTQYF
TRBJ2-3 | TRBV27 | CASSPGTSLVSDTQYF
TRBJ1-2 | TRBV9 | CASSAGTPYGYTF
TRBJ2-1 | TRBV5-1 | CASRELAGANNEQFF
TRBJ2-2 | TRBV6-4 | CASSLRNTGELFF
TRBJ2-5 | TRBV9 | CASSAERTGQETQYF
TRBJ1-5 | TRBV11-2 | CASSPGDRGNQPQHF
TRBJ2-7 | TRBV7-6 | CASSLVIGEGLYEQYF
TRBJ2-3 | TRBV2 | CASGHRTGVGTDTQYF
TRBJ2-2 | TRBV5-8 | CASSNPSGELFF
TRBJ2-3 | TRBV5-4 | CASSWPVGDTQYF
TRBJ1-2 | TRBV4-2 | CASSQDGTGLYGYTF
TRBJ2-3 | TRBV28 | CASSPPPAGGGKGYTQYF
TRBJ2-3 | TRBV9 | CASSVVGLGATDTQYF
TRBJ2-3 | TRBV28 | CASLLSGRDTQYF